These T cell receptor beta chains were read from a single sample in a study of identical twins. One entry per CDR3 protein results from TCRdb running MiXCR on the 5' RACE reads. The repertoire includes around 250,000 distinct CDR3 sequences, under 8.5% of them detected once, and approximately 14% sits in the top ten. This sample also belongs to another study, concerning T cells expressing NK-cell markers.

Sequencing was done on a sample of CD8+ T cells sorted from blood. Receptors originate from a woman aged 18-29 years in good health. Both conserved end residues are part of each CDR3. Each record gives: CDR3 protein, J gene, V gene.

CDR3aa: CASSEGGDYGYTF
j_gene: TRBJ1-2
v_gene: TRBV10-2

CDR3aa: CASSLVGGVPTQYF
j_gene: TRBJ2-5
v_gene: TRBV11-2

CDR3aa: CASSIGLTYNEQFF
j_gene: TRBJ2-1
v_gene: TRBV19

CDR3aa: CASSLGVAGQKETQYF
j_gene: TRBJ2-5
v_gene: TRBV11-2

CDR3aa: CASSQEYGATDTDTQYF
j_gene: TRBJ2-3
v_gene: TRBV14

CDR3aa: CASGIDRGDEQFF
j_gene: TRBJ2-1
v_gene: TRBV12-5

CDR3aa: CASSQEGSGGANEQYF
j_gene: TRBJ2-7
v_gene: TRBV4-1

CDR3aa: CASSHFTSGRDNEQFF
j_gene: TRBJ2-1
v_gene: TRBV7-2

CDR3aa: CASGQGAEAFF
j_gene: TRBJ1-1
v_gene: TRBV5-6

CDR3aa: CASSLRESTYEQYF
j_gene: TRBJ2-7
v_gene: TRBV7-6

CDR3aa: CASSLELAGVVEQYF
j_gene: TRBJ2-7
v_gene: TRBV5-1

CDR3aa: CASSQDGFRTSRTGELFF
j_gene: TRBJ2-2
v_gene: TRBV3-1

CDR3aa: CASSLALPNEQFF
j_gene: TRBJ2-1
v_gene: TRBV7-8

CDR3aa: CSVVADNNYGYTF
j_gene: TRBJ1-2
v_gene: TRBV29-1

CDR3aa: CASSSTSGYNEQFF
j_gene: TRBJ2-1
v_gene: TRBV7-9

CDR3aa: CASSFGVGNGETQYF
j_gene: TRBJ2-5
v_gene: TRBV7-2

CDR3aa: CSAYAGTGDFYEQYF
j_gene: TRBJ2-7
v_gene: TRBV20-1

CDR3aa: CASSSLQAGNTIYF
j_gene: TRBJ1-3
v_gene: TRBV11-2

CDR3aa: CASSQDPQGAGEQYF
j_gene: TRBJ2-7
v_gene: TRBV3-1

CDR3aa: CASSLPGSSYNEQFF
j_gene: TRBJ2-1
v_gene: TRBV5-6

CDR3aa: CASSLTIGLAGDTGANVLTF
j_gene: TRBJ2-6
v_gene: TRBV27

CDR3aa: CASSRGGRGEQYF
j_gene: TRBJ2-7
v_gene: TRBV9

CDR3aa: CASSPSGYSYGYTF
j_gene: TRBJ1-2
v_gene: TRBV18

CDR3aa: CASSLLERTEAFF
j_gene: TRBJ1-1
v_gene: TRBV5-6

CDR3aa: CASSLDSPNYGYTF
j_gene: TRBJ1-2
v_gene: TRBV5-1

CDR3aa: CSARVASGANVLTF
j_gene: TRBJ2-6
v_gene: TRBV20-1

CDR3aa: CASSSPLTDTQYF
j_gene: TRBJ2-3
v_gene: TRBV7-9

CDR3aa: CASRSTFRGNYEQYF
j_gene: TRBJ2-7
v_gene: TRBV6-1

CDR3aa: CASSRLTSLTYNEQFF
j_gene: TRBJ2-1
v_gene: TRBV5-1

CDR3aa: CASSGAGPTEAFF
j_gene: TRBJ1-1
v_gene: TRBV6-6

CDR3aa: CSARDIADTQYF
j_gene: TRBJ2-3
v_gene: TRBV20-1

CDR3aa: CSASIFGINQPQHF
j_gene: TRBJ1-5
v_gene: TRBV20-1

CDR3aa: CASSPRGAGGWTQYF
j_gene: TRBJ2-5
v_gene: TRBV27

CDR3aa: CSASTGREISEQYF
j_gene: TRBJ2-7
v_gene: TRBV20-1

CDR3aa: CASSQYPDEKLFF
j_gene: TRBJ1-4
v_gene: TRBV27

CDR3aa: CASSARAGGSTDTQYF
j_gene: TRBJ2-3
v_gene: TRBV9

CDR3aa: CASSHGGAHEQYF
j_gene: TRBJ2-7
v_gene: TRBV5-6

CDR3aa: CATSRDRAIVDEQFF
j_gene: TRBJ2-1
v_gene: TRBV15

CDR3aa: CASSNSPPEAFF
j_gene: TRBJ1-1
v_gene: TRBV28

CDR3aa: CASSPSGAAPGEQYF
j_gene: TRBJ2-7
v_gene: TRBV9

CDR3aa: CASSSPGHEQFF
j_gene: TRBJ2-1
v_gene: TRBV7-8

CDR3aa: CASSLGIGGRISYEQYF
j_gene: TRBJ2-7
v_gene: TRBV7-9

CDR3aa: CASSIGLAGEQYF
j_gene: TRBJ2-7
v_gene: TRBV5-5

CDR3aa: CASSLVAGRNEQFF
j_gene: TRBJ2-1
v_gene: TRBV7-6

CDR3aa: CASSHQERQETQYF
j_gene: TRBJ2-5
v_gene: TRBV7-9

CDR3aa: CASSPGTGRYTEAFF
j_gene: TRBJ1-1
v_gene: TRBV7-9

CDR3aa: CASRQGGLNEQFF
j_gene: TRBJ2-1
v_gene: TRBV7-2

CDR3aa: CSAPGQGNEQYF
j_gene: TRBJ2-7
v_gene: TRBV29-1

CDR3aa: CASSPTGSLPANYGYTF
j_gene: TRBJ1-2
v_gene: TRBV12-3/TRBV12-4

CDR3aa: CASTGLAEVKKFF
j_gene: TRBJ2-1
v_gene: TRBV7-9

CDR3aa: CASSQSGQGYNSPLHF
j_gene: TRBJ1-6
v_gene: TRBV3-1

CDR3aa: CASSLDRANGELFF
j_gene: TRBJ2-2
v_gene: TRBV11-2

CDR3aa: CASSSPGEVQPQHF
j_gene: TRBJ1-5
v_gene: TRBV7-8